The 2 T cell receptor beta chains presented below share a single source sample, sequenced in a study of OX40 agonist ivuxolimab in advanced cancers. Clones were read by immunoSEQ multiplex PCR, and TCRdb kept only the in-frame ones, dropping some. The sample has 11,000 to 15,000 clones; about 80% are singletons. The sequenced sample was CD4+ or CD8+ T cells sorted from blood, obtained in a trial of the OX40 agonist ivuxolimab. These receptors originate from an adult with an advanced solid tumor such as melanoma, head and neck, liver or kidney cancer.

This chain connects TRBV7-6 to TRBJ2-1; 7 bases are shared with TRBD1. V lost 6 bases, J lost 9 bases, and 11 bases stayed unmatched. This CDR3 spans 14 amino acids. Germline assignment: CDR1 SGHVS and CDR2 FNYEAQ. In DNA form, the CDR3 reads TGTGCCAGCAGTCCAGGATCTCCAGGGGGTGAGCAGTTCTTC. This gives the protein CASSPGSPGGEQFF. The complete variable domain, with remaining parts taken from reference TRBV7-6 and TRBJ2-1, reads GAGVSQSPRYKVTKRGQDVALRCDPISGHVSLYWYRQALGQGPEFLTYFNYEAQQDKSGLPNDRFSAERPEGSISTLTIQRTEQRDSAMYRCASSPGSPGGEQFFGPGTRLTVL.

The rearrangement joins TRBV28 to TRBJ1-4; maybe TRBD1 (6 bases). This CDR3 contains 15 residues. Germline V gene data show CDR1 as MDHEN and CDR2 as SYDVKM. Trimming shortened V by 6 bases and J by 5 bases, and 16 bases separated the two germline ends. The CDR3 sequence is CASSDMDSLNEKLFF. CDR3 nucleotides: TGTGCCAGCAGCGACATGGACAGCCTAAATGAAAAACTGTTTTTT.